Here is one T cell receptor (beta chain) with its context. In its sample, this clone was seen a few times. Its antigen has not been determined. No qualities accompany the bases; no much larger clone lies one base away. Between the V and J ends, shortened by 4 bases and 2 bases respectively, the junction contains 6 bases. The germline V gene encodes CDR1 DFQATT and CDR2 SNEGSKA (reference sequence). The CDR3 has 11 amino acids, counting the end cysteine and phenylalanine. The retained sequence is limited to the CDR3, 33 bases, with the frame set at the first base. The data are from a study of cytomegalovirus exposure and HLA in healthy donors (dated by TCRdb to about 2017). Notes on the research overall: According to an earlier analysis of 587 of the donors, roughly 180 million T cells yielded 120 million or so unique TCR beta sequences and 250 to 350 Gb of sequence data. To decide whether each TCR beta V gene segment behaved as functional or pseudogenic, an earlier analysis of some 580 of the donors relied on high-throughput TCR beta sequencing. The study aimed to test whether signatures of past pathogen exposure could be identified by cataloging public T cell receptors. A separate validation cohort of roughly 110 different subjects was used in addition to the approximately 610-subject first cohort. A later analysis re-examined previously published TCR beta repertoires from more than 600 donors and added high-resolution HLA genotyping to investigate patterns of TCR occurrence. Among the approximately 430 genotyped donors, approximately 76% belonged to the genetic ancestry cluster associated with self-reported Caucasian donors. Every repertoire in the discovery cohort had been generated on one and the same sequencing platform. Donor age, sex, ethnicity and CMV serostatus were collected together with the repertoire data. HLA typing covered class I and class II loci at four-digit resolution. The number of donors typed differed by locus, with roughly 629-640 for A, B, C, DRB1 and DQB1, about 500 for DQA1, some 570 for DPA1, and some 440 for DPB1. Several DR-DQ haplotypes were handled as single units for association and clustering, since linkage in the cohort was strong. The T cell repertoires of 700 or so subjects were profiled by immunosequencing and related to cytomegalovirus serostatus. Approximately 310 gigabases of sequencing data and approximately 85 million unique TCR sequences were included in an early release covering under 650 HLA-typed donors. To predict cytomegalovirus infection status, the study brought together high-throughput TCR immunosequencing, statistical association of individual TCRs with disease status, and machine learning. Among about 400 genotyped donors of the cohort, an average of roughly 230,000 unique TCR beta nucleotide sequences was sequenced per donor, of which 15% to 20% were non-productive. In a later genetic analysis, genome-wide SNP genotypes for about three fifths of the 666 donors were used, and that subset was treated as a discovery cohort. The later analysis used no new phenotypic data to find candidate immune exposures, relying instead on TCR beta sequences and their occurrence across donors.

The cohort comprised around 700 healthy bone marrow donors. At the time of sampling, all cohort members were nominally healthy, though unrecorded immune exposures were likely present. CMV serostatus was recorded as positive for around 300 and negative for about 55% of the roughly 670 cohort members, whereas no CMV serostatus was recorded for the donor in question. A peripheral blood sample was collected from each donor, and TCR beta sequencing was performed on peripheral blood mononuclear cells. Genomic DNA extraction from the blood cell samples was performed with the Qiagen DNeasy Blood Extraction Kit. To prepare the library, the immunoSEQ multiplex PCR assay was applied. For the multiplex PCR, a mixture combining 60 forward primers for TCR Vbeta segments and 13 reverse primers for TCR Jbeta segments was used. A multiplex PCR assay on genomic DNA amplified the CDR3 region of rearranged TCR beta genes. On the Illumina HiSeq System, the amplified TCR beta libraries were sequenced as 87-base-pair reads. The original methods were these. In a later analysis, 70 million to 95 million unique TCR beta chains were counted across the 690 or so repertoires, and approximately 11 million of these chains were shared by at least two donors. A nearest-neighbor algorithm error-corrected the raw reads and collapsed the reads into unique sequences, merging closely related sequences to remove PCR and sequencing errors. Alignment of CDR3 sequences to IMGT reference sequences was used to assign V, D and J gene segments. For a sequence to be retained, at least a six-nucleotide match to both a V gene segment and a J gene segment was required. Rearrangements were classified as productive when the CDR3 lacked stop codons and remained in frame with V and J, and all other rearrangements were classified as non-productive. Following IMGT convention, CDR3 was defined as the stretch from the second conserved V-encoded cysteine to the conserved J-encoded phenylalanine. In an earlier analysis of around 540 of the donors, sequences lacking an unambiguous match to a single V gene segment were excluded. In an earlier analysis of a few hundred of the donors, a V segment was called functional when productive rearrangements were above 56.7%, and segregating when the standard deviation between donors exceeded 5%. A statistical classification framework was developed to diagnose cytomegalovirus status using the catalog of TCR beta chain sequences. In a later analysis, TCR nucleotide sequences were compared against IMGT/GENE-DB human TR gene sequences so that V and J genes could be assigned. The TCRdist pipeline was used in a later analysis to assign CDR3 sequences and most-parsimonious VDJ recombination scenarios. In a later analysis, each TCR beta chain was defined by its CDR3 amino acid sequence together with its V-gene family, and reads lacking a unique V-gene family were excluded. In a later analysis, 550 to 650 highly shared, low-generation-probability nucleotide sequences were removed to address suspected cross-contamination and a sequencing artifact. For each public chain, a later analysis derived a clonal expansion index from normalized ranks of inferred template counts within each repertoire. A later analysis computed generation probabilities with a VDJ recombination model fitted to out-of-frame rearrangements, and checked the results against IGoR. In a later analysis, hypergeometric tests were used to score TCR-TCR, TCR-HLA and TCR-CMV co-occurrence, with a repertoire-size bias correction applied to TCR pairs. False discovery rates were estimated in a later analysis by permuting HLA or CMV assignments 20 times. A later analysis grouped co-occurring TCRs with DBSCAN, adding TCRdist sequence similarity when clustering within HLA-allele-positive subsets. Repertoires with fewer than 30,000 or more than 120,000 public chains were left out of co-occurrence clustering, as were about 5 repertoires with anomalous nucleotide sharing. Held by TCRdb, this immuneACCESS table contains in-frame sequences only and omits some clones. Under half of the omission traces to an unresolved V gene where checked; the cause of the rest is unknown. The DNA gave D and trimming, while V, J and clone size come from that table. The sample table shows roughly 100,000 clones, and around 60% are seen once. The top ten hold 4.5% to 5% of the sample.

What the study reported, not specific to this receptor: Cytomegalovirus status was reported to be diagnosed by the classifier with high specificity and sensitivity in both the original and validation cohorts. In vitro tests confirmed that a few of the cytomegalovirus-associated TCR beta chains recognize cytomegalovirus antigens. According to the authors, the approach could potentially be generalized to other disease states and immunological phenotypes. Linkage disequilibrium might explain the correlated functional status among segregating V segments, but an unknown experimental factor could not be excluded. V-gene and J-gene trimming of TCR beta chains was associated with a missense DCLRE1C variant in a later genetic analysis, and the association was replicated in an independent cohort. Compared with equally common non-associated chains, HLA-associated TCR beta chains in a later analysis were more clonally expanded and had lower generation probabilities. In a later genetic analysis, fewer N-insertions in productive TCRs were reported among donors in an Asian-associated ancestry cluster than the approximately 710-donor mean. Specific HLA alleles were associated with 18,000 or so TCR beta sequences at a false discovery rate of 0.05 in a later analysis. Sequencing depth was assumed to be roughly uniform across donors in the presence/absence analyses, though that assumption may not hold. In the study, about 150 TCR beta chains were listed as associated with cytomegalovirus. Only TCR beta chains were sequenced in this cohort, and the absence of alpha or paired-chain data limited detectable features. A later analysis reported that several top co-occurrence clusters appeared linked to parvovirus B19, influenza, CMV and Epstein-Barr virus. According to a later analysis, most CMV-associated TCR beta chains appeared to be HLA-restricted, and the HLA associations seemed to be driven largely by CMV exposure. When HLA alleles, especially DR and DQ, strongly co-occurred, attributing TCR associations to individual alleles was difficult. A cluster of highly shared sequence variants was judged likely to be a technical artifact of the sequencing pipeline. Because HLA typing was unavailable for some donors at each locus, only the typed subset was used in association tests. In a later analysis, TCR association rates were found to vary across HLA loci, with the most associated TCRs seen for DRB1 alleles and the fewest for HLA-C alleles. Broadly in line with IMGT annotations, most TCR beta V segments showed up in productive rearrangements about 87% or about 30% of the time in an earlier analysis of roughly 590 of the donors. Most TCR sequences were seen in very few donors, while some public TCRs were found in many individuals. For the cohort, immune exposure information was limited to CMV serostatus. A further reported finding was that TCR beta sequences accurately predicted the HLA-A and HLA-B alleles for most subjects in the first cohort. Because counts were too low, seventeen rarely observed V segments, including chromosome 9 orphons, were excluded from the earlier analysis of around 590 of the donors. Some IMGT-functional V segments, including TRBV6-2 and TRBV6-3, could not be distinguished by the 87-base-pair reads and were therefore excluded.

The V and J segments used are TRBV20-1 and TRBJ2-7; TRBD1 might be the D gene, on 5 matching bases. Sample: PBMCs. This TCR was sampled from a human donor in good health. The bases read TGCAGTGCTACAGGGACCTACGAGCAGTACTTC. This encodes CSATGTYEQYF.